This TCR beta chain was sequenced for a study of PD-L1 blockade in urothelial cancer. Turning to the study itself: Dosed intravenously at 1,200 mg every 3 weeks, atezolizumab was initiated by patients in the mid-2010s. Blood analysis took place 3 weeks (second dose) and 6 weeks after treatment start.

A few counts support this clone. What it recognizes is unknown. Some clones are missing from TCRdb's copy, which holds only in-frame ones; the method was immunoSEQ multiplex PCR. The table lists 40,000 to 55,000 clones, about 90% of them singletons, with less than 9.5% in the top ten. The time point: peripheral blood 6 weeks after treatment start. Whole-study findings and limits: Pretreatment TCR clonality in blood, when below the median, was predictive of better survival.

With V trimmed by 4 bases and J by 7 bases, 4 bases remained unmatched. The CDR3 covers 13 residues. In germline, CDR1 is LNHDA, CDR2 SQIVND (reference sequence). The TCR comes from a man aged 70 or older with urothelial cancer. The V gene is TRBV19, the J gene TRBJ1-5; TRBD1 agrees at 7 bases. Material: PBMCs, obtained around atezolizumab (anti-PD-L1) treatment. CDR3 in DNA: TGTGCCAGTAGTACTACAGGGGACCAGCCCCAGCATTTT. Translated: CASSTTGDQPQHF.